This TCR beta chain was found in a study of Ad26.COV2.S vaccination and SARS-CoV-2 variants. Treatment here: roughly 20 received Ad26.COV2.S at low or high dose, single or two shots; roughly five received placebo; per-sample allocation not given. The samples date from day 63 after the first vaccine or placebo injection. Unmatched junction bases numbered 6, after V lost 4 bases and J lost 6 bases. In germline, CDR1 is MNHEY, CDR2 SMNVEV (reference sequence). The length of the CDR3 is 16 residues. Repertoires were generated with immunoSEQ multiplex PCR, while TCRdb's copy carries only in-frame clones and drops some. This table has about 480,000 clones, roughly 89% appearing once. The table lists this clone with a count of one.

The chain couples TRBV27 to TRBJ2-4, with 13 bases lining up with TRBD2. This specimen consisted of peripheral blood, obtained in a trial of Ad26.COV2.S vaccine versus placebo. The sequence came from a person aged 18 to 65 who received the Ad26.COV2.S COVID-19 vaccine or a placebo. The CDR3 is CASSSTSGRAINIQYF. Written as DNA, the CDR3 is TGTGCCAGCAGTTCCACTAGCGGGAGGGCTATAAACATTCAGTACTTC.